Listed below are T cell receptor beta chains from one sample, sequenced in a study of T cells in Graves' hyperthyroidism and ophthalmopathy. TCRdb reprocessed the multiplex PCR reads with MiXCR, giving one entry per CDR3 protein. The sample has around 300,000 distinct CDR3 sequences; approximately 14% are singletons. Sequencing input: blood. These receptors all stem from a woman aged 40 to 49 with Graves' hyperthyroidism. The CDR3 runs from the conserved cysteine through the conserved F or W. The D gene is left open where the match is weak. The listing skips clone size in some rows; elsewhere it reads once, few, many or a size class.

j_gene: TRBJ2-1
abundance: many
d_gene: .
v_gene: TRBV6-1
CDR3nt: TGTGCCAGCAGCCCGGGACAGGCGGGGGCCAATGAGCAGTTCTTC
CDR3aa: CASSPGQAGANEQFF

j_gene: TRBJ1-5
abundance: many
d_gene: TRBD1
v_gene: TRBV27
CDR3nt: TGTGCCAGCAGTTTAAGGGGGACAGGTAGCAATCAGCCCCAGCATTTT
CDR3aa: CASSLRGTGSNQPQHF

j_gene: TRBJ2-7
abundance: many
d_gene: .
v_gene: TRBV6-2/TRBV6-3
CDR3nt: TGTGCCAGCAGCCTTTCGTCCAGAAAGCTATCCTACGAGCAGTACTTC
CDR3aa: CASSLSSRKLSYEQYF

j_gene: TRBJ2-5
abundance: .
d_gene: .
v_gene: TRBV12-3/TRBV12-4
CDR3nt: TGTGCCAGCAGTTTAAGCCCGAATCAGGGGCTGGAGACCCAGTACTTC
CDR3aa: CASSLSPNQGLETQYF

j_gene: TRBJ1-2
abundance: many
d_gene: TRBD1
v_gene: TRBV2
CDR3nt: TGTGCCAGCAGGGTCGGACAGGGGGACTATGGCTACACCTTC
CDR3aa: CASRVGQGDYGYTF

j_gene: TRBJ2-2
abundance: .
d_gene: .
v_gene: TRBV6-1
CDR3nt: TGTGCCAGCCGCCGGGACTTCTCCGGGGAGCTGTTTTTT
CDR3aa: CASRRDFSGELFF

j_gene: TRBJ2-2
abundance: many
d_gene: .
v_gene: TRBV3-1
CDR3nt: TGTGCCAGCAGCCACCTTGGGGTGGAGGAGCTGTTTTTT
CDR3aa: CASSHLGVEELFF

j_gene: TRBJ2-5
abundance: once
d_gene: TRBD1
v_gene: TRBV12-3/TRBV12-4
CDR3nt: TGTGCCAGCAGTCAAACGACAGGGGGGAGAGAGACCCAGTACTTC
CDR3aa: CASSQTTGGRETQYF

j_gene: TRBJ2-5
abundance: many
d_gene: TRBD1
v_gene: TRBV7-8
CDR3nt: TGTGCCAGCAGCTCCTCCCAGGGGGCGCTTGAGACCCAGTACTTC
CDR3aa: CASSSSQGALETQYF

j_gene: TRBJ1-6
abundance: few
d_gene: .
v_gene: TRBV6-5
CDR3nt: TGTGCCAGCAGTTACATAGCATTAATAGGATCACCCCTCCACTTT
CDR3aa: CASSYIALIGSPLHF

j_gene: TRBJ2-1
abundance: few
d_gene: TRBD2
v_gene: TRBV7-9
CDR3nt: TGTGCCAGCAGCTTACTAGCCCCTCGGCTAGCGGGAGGGGCATCCTACAATGAGCAGTTCTTC
CDR3aa: CASSLLAPRLAGGASYNEQFF

j_gene: TRBJ2-4
abundance: .
d_gene: TRBD2
v_gene: TRBV29-1
CDR3nt: TGCAGCGTTGTCGGTAGCGGGGACATTCAGTACTTC
CDR3aa: CSVVGSGDIQYF

j_gene: TRBJ1-2
abundance: .
d_gene: .
v_gene: TRBV12-3/TRBV12-4
CDR3nt: TGTGCCACCTCACTCGGGGGATACGGCTACACCTTC
CDR3aa: CATSLGGYGYTF

j_gene: TRBJ2-3
abundance: many
d_gene: .
v_gene: TRBV20-1
CDR3nt: TGCAGTGCCGCCAGCGGAATCGGCACAGATACGCAGTATTTT
CDR3aa: CSAASGIGTDTQYF

j_gene: TRBJ2-7
abundance: many
d_gene: .
v_gene: TRBV29-1
CDR3nt: TGCAGCGGGAAAGGGGCGGCCTACGAGCAGTACTTC
CDR3aa: CSGKGAAYEQYF

j_gene: TRBJ2-1
abundance: once
d_gene: TRBD2
v_gene: TRBV6-1
CDR3nt: TGCGCCAGCAGCGCACTAGCGGCCTACTACAATGAGCAGTTCTTC
CDR3aa: CASSALAAYYNEQFF

j_gene: TRBJ1-1
abundance: many
d_gene: .
v_gene: TRBV12-3/TRBV12-4
CDR3nt: TGTGCCAGCAGTTTAGGAGCAGCGAACACTGAAGCTTTCTTT
CDR3aa: CASSLGAANTEAFF

j_gene: TRBJ2-2
abundance: .
d_gene: .
v_gene: TRBV7-9
CDR3nt: TGTGCCAGCAGCTTAGGCCTGGGGGCCGGCGGGGAGCTGTTTTTT
CDR3aa: CASSLGLGAGGELFF